One sample yielded the 14 T cell receptor beta chains listed below, sequenced in a study of blood T cell repertoires in COVID-19. Assay: immunoSEQ multiplex PCR; the TCRdb copy retains only in-frame clones and omits some. This sample yields under 300,000 clones, of which roughly 80% are seen a single time; around a tenth belongs to the top ten. Sequenced sample: peripheral blood. These receptor sequences come from a woman aged 45 to 65 who had recovered from COVID-19.

The chain has TRBV24-1 and TRBJ2-1; 9 bases agree with TRBD2. Germline V gene sequence: CDR1 KGHDR, CDR2 SFDVKD. This CDR3 is built from 16 residues. V was clipped by 2 bases and J by 7 bases; unmatched bases: 8. The CDR3 DNA reads TGTGCCACCAGTGATTCGCCTAGCGGGATAGTGAATGAGCAGTTCTTC. Encoded protein: CATSDSPSGIVNEQFF.

The chain recombines TRBV4-2 with TRBJ2-1; the match to TRBD1 covers 8 bases. V lost 1 base and J lost 4; bases outside the gene matches: 3. CDR1 and CDR2 from the germline V gene are LGHNA and YNFKEQ. The length of the CDR3 is 15 residues. CDR3 sequence reads: CASSQGGQVYNEQFF. CDR3 DNA sequence: TGTGCCAGCAGCCAAGGGGGACAGGTTTACAATGAGCAGTTCTTC.

This clone showed up just once. The rearrangement links TRBV28 to TRBJ2-3; D unclear. Trimming left V 4 bases short and J 0 bases short, with 14 bases between. From germline, CDR1 is MDHEN and CDR2 SYDVKM. CDR3 length: 16 residues. The CDR3, as DNA: TGTGCCAGCAGTTCCCCTGGGCAGCTGAGCACAGATACGCAGTATTTT. This translates into CASSSPGQLSTDTQYF.

The J gene is TRBJ1-2, the V gene TRBV3-1 (or the pseudogene TRBV3-2); 7 nucleotides align to TRBD1. The CDR3 has 15 amino acids. Germline V gene sequence: CDR1 LGHDT, CDR2 YNNKEL (reference sequence). V gave up 3 bases and J gave up 4 bases; unmatched junction bases: 8. The CDR3 DNA reads as TGTGCCAGCAGCCATACAGGGGCTGAAGGCTATGGCTACACCTTC. Translating gives CASSHTGAEGYGYTF.

The chain combines TRBV3-1 (or the pseudogene TRBV3-2) with TRBJ2-3, with D unresolved. The CDR3 runs to 14 residues. Per germline, CDR1 LGHDT and CDR2 YNNKEL (reference sequence). Trimming left V 4 bases short and J 2 bases short, with 10 bases between. The CDR3 loop reads CASSPGYITDTQYF. The DNA for the CDR3 is TGTGCCAGCAGCCCCGGTTATATCACAGATACGCAGTATTTT.

The chain combines TRBV24-1 with TRBJ1-2; the match to TRBD1 covers 12 bases. Germline V CDR1 and CDR2: KGHDR, SFDVKD. Unmatched junction bases numbered 0, after V lost 0 bases and J lost 2 bases. CDR3 length: 16 amino acids. The chain's CDR3 is CATSDLGTGGNYGYTF. The CDR3 nucleotides read TGTGCCACCAGTGATTTGGGGACAGGGGGCAACTATGGCTACACCTTC.

This clone was seen a single time. The CDR3 DNA follows: TGTGCCAGCACCGAGGGGGAGGGTTGGGCTGAAGCTTTCTTT. Amino acids: CASTEGEGWAEAFF. The genes are TRBV19 and TRBJ1-1, with a possible D match to TRBD1 (6 bases). Germline V CDR1 and CDR2: LNHDA, SQIVND (reference sequence). V was trimmed by 9 bases and J by 6 bases, leaving 20 bases between them. The CDR3 is made up of 14 amino acids.

The gene calls are TRBV5-1 and TRBJ1-6; a possible D gene is TRBD1 (5 bases). The germline V gene has CDR1 SGHRS and CDR2 YFSETQ. V dropped 4 bases and J dropped 8 bases, with 10 bases sitting between them. This CDR3 is 13 amino acids long. The CDR3 loop is CASSAGGDSPLHF. The CDR3 DNA sequence: TGCGCCAGCAGCGCTGGGGGGGATTCACCCCTCCACTTT.

V is TRBV20-1 and J is TRBJ1-1; a possible D gene is TRBD1 (5 bases). The germline V and J ends were trimmed by 6 bases and 6 bases, with 11 bases remaining between them. Germline V gene data show CDR1 as DFQATT and CDR2 as SNEGSKA (reference sequence). This CDR3 contains 11 residues. CDR3 sequence (DNA): TGCAGTGCAGTAGACAGTCCTGAAGCTTTCTTT. Amino acids: CSAVDSPEAFF.

This sequence joins TRBV5-8 and TRBJ1-2; D is undetermined. CDR1 is SGHTS and CDR2 is YDEGEE in the germline V gene. The V and J ends lost 4 bases and 4 bases respectively, with 5 bases between them. The CDR3 has 11 amino acids. The DNA for the CDR3 is TGTGCCAGCAGCCGTTCCTATGGCTACACCTTC. Translation: CASSRSYGYTF.

Here the CDR3 reads CASTPWVGTQSSTDTQYF. CDR3 in DNA: TGTGCCAGCACCCCCTGGGTGGGGACACAGTCTAGCACAGATACGCAGTATTTT. This sequence joins TRBV7-9 and TRBJ2-3; D is perhaps TRBD1 (6 bases). The V end lost 7 bases, the J end lost 0 bases, and 23 bases lay between the germline ends. Germline V gene sequence: CDR1 SEHNR, CDR2 FQNEAQ (reference sequence). The CDR3 is made up of 18 amino acids.

Here the CDR3 DNA reads TGTGCCAGCAGTTTATACGAGGGCTCGGGATATGGCTACACCTTC. Protein sequence: CASSLYEGSGYGYTF. V gene TRBV27 combines with J gene TRBJ1-2; D remains unclear. The CDR3 runs to 15 residues. Germline CDR1 MNHEY, CDR2 SMNVEV (reference sequence). V lost 1 base to trimming and J lost 5 bases, with 14 bases between them.

V and J are TRBV28 and TRBJ2-2; possible D gene TRBD1, 5 bases. The CDR3 consists of 15 residues. V lost 0 bases and J lost 6, with 11 bases in between. Germline V CDR1 and CDR2: MDHEN, SYDVKM. The CDR3 DNA reads TGTGCCAGCAGTTTATGGCCTGAAGGGGCCGGGGAGCTGTTTTTT. Translating it yields CASSLWPEGAGELFF.

The chain links TRBV27 to TRBJ2-7; the D gene is possibly TRBD1 (6 bases). Germline-derived CDR1 and CDR2 are MNHEY and SMNVEV (reference sequence). The V and J ends lost 6 bases and 3 bases respectively, with 9 bases between them. CDR3 size: 12 residues. The CDR3 region has the DNA TGTGCCAGCAGAGGACAGCTCTACGAGCAGTACTTC. Its protein is CASRGQLYEQYF.